The next 14 T cell receptor beta chains were all read from a single sample in a study of neurological immune-mediated disorders. TCRdb used MiXCR to reprocess the 5' RACE reads, holding one entry per CDR3 protein. The sample has tens of thousands of distinct CDR3 sequences; 11% to 15% are singletons. Sequenced material: PBMCs. All receptors come from a woman between 45 and 60 years old in good health.

This clonotype was observed a few times. The chain couples TRBV11-3 to TRBJ2-5, with 9 bases aligning to TRBD2. This CDR3 is 15 amino acids long. Looked up from germline, CDR1 is SGHNT and CDR2 is YENEEA. With 4 bases clipped from V and 5 bases from J, the junction kept 8 bases outside the gene matches. CDR3 DNA sequence: TGTGCCAGCAGCTCCGCGGGACTAGCTCAGGAGACCCAGTACTTC. Residues: CASSSAGLAQETQYF.

This clonotype has at least ten counts. This chain joins TRBV5-1 and TRBJ1-2; no definite D call. The CDR3 runs 15 residues. V was clipped by 0 bases and J by 0 bases, with 9 bases between them. The germline V gene encodes CDR1 SGHRS and CDR2 YFSETQ. CDR3 nucleotide sequence: TGCGCCAGCAGCTTGGGAGGTCCCCCTAACTATGGCTACACCTTC. As protein: CASSLGGPPNYGYTF.

This clonotype was seen repeatedly, ten times or more. V usage is TRBV15 and J usage is TRBJ1-1; D is unresolved. In germline, CDR1 is LNHNV, CDR2 YYDKDF (reference sequence). This CDR3 is 16 amino acids long. With 1 base removed from V and 1 base from J, the gap between germline ends came to 13 bases. In nucleotides, the CDR3 is TGTGCCACCAGCAGAGGATGGGCCAGGCGGAACACTGAAGCTTTCTTT. It specifies CATSRGWARRNTEAFF.

The table lists this clonotype with many counts. CDR3 region: CASSLRLGDNTEAFF. The CDR3 bases are TGTGCCAGCAGTTTGCGTTTAGGAGACAACACTGAAGCTTTCTTT. This chain connects TRBV12-3 or TRBV12-4 to TRBJ1-1; D gene uncertain. Deletions cut 3 bases from V and 2 bases from J, with 13 bases between. The CDR3 contains 15 residues.

This clonotype was detected many times. The junction departs from germline at one end; a sequencing error may be responsible. J is TRBJ2-4 and V is TRBV7-9, with D perhaps matching TRBD2 (6 bases). CDR3 length: 15 residues. CDR1 and CDR2 from the germline V gene are SEHNR and FQNEAQ (reference sequence). CDR3 in amino acids: CASSVAPAGRNIQYF. CDR3 in DNA: TGTGCCAGCAGCGTAGCCCCAGCGGGTCGAAACATTCAGTACTTC.

There are many counts of this clonotype. The chain carries TRBV12-3 or TRBV12-4 and TRBJ1-1, with 7 nucleotides matching TRBD1. The CDR3 contains 14 residues. V lost 10 bases to trimming and J lost 1 base; unmatched junction nucleotides: 9. The CDR3 loop reads CATKKQGKNTEAFF. The CDR3 region has the DNA TGTGCCACCAAGAAACAGGGGAAGAACACTGAAGCTTTCTTT.

This clonotype was recorded many times. This chain uses TRBV20-1 with TRBJ2-5; D is perhaps TRBD2 (6 bases). This CDR3 spans 14 amino acids. The V end lost 3 bases, the J end lost 5 bases, and 16 bases lay between the germline ends. Germline V gene sequence: CDR1 DFQATT, CDR2 SNEGSKA (reference sequence). In nucleotides, the CDR3 is TGCAGTGCTAGGGTACCGGGAGCACAGGAGACCCAGTACTTC. Translating gives CSARVPGAQETQYF.

With regard to this clonotype: This may arise from a read error, as a much more abundant clone is one base away. The rearrangement uses TRBV9 and TRBJ1-1; D is uncertain. Germline assignment: CDR1 SGDLS and CDR2 YYNGEE. This CDR3 spans 16 amino acids. The V gene lost 4 bases and the J gene lost 4 bases, with 20 bases spanning the gap. The CDR3 DNA follows: TGTGCCAGCAGCAATCCCGGGAGTGGGCCGGGCACTGAAGCTTTCTTT. Residues: CASSNPGSGPGTEAFF.

This clonotype has ten or more counts. This chain joins TRBV5-1 and TRBJ1-1, with 7 bases fitting TRBD1. The J segment lost 3 bases and the V segment lost 2 bases, leaving 1 base of the junction unmatched. Per germline, CDR1 SGHRS and CDR2 YFSETQ. The CDR3 covers 13 residues. The CDR3 loop is CASSFGTDTEAFF. The DNA of the CDR3 is TGCGCCAGCAGCTTTGGGACAGACACTGAAGCTTTCTTT.

This clonotype appeared many times. V and J are TRBV5-1 and TRBJ2-1, with unresolved D. This CDR3 comprises 15 residues. Germline CDR1 reads SGHRS; CDR2 reads YFSETQ. V shed 0 bases and J shed 2 bases, with 9 bases lying between them. The CDR3 reads CASSLGLAPYNEQFF. The CDR3 DNA follows: TGCGCCAGCAGCTTGGGACTGGCGCCCTACAATGAGCAGTTCTTC.

This clonotype was counted ten times or more. V is TRBV10-1 and J is TRBJ2-3; D not certain. The germline V gene has CDR1 WNHNN and CDR2 SYGVQD (reference sequence). Trimming stripped 3 bases from V and 2 bases from J, with 9 bases between. The CDR3 loop spans 14 amino acids. The CDR3 is CASSDHGFTDTQYF. The CDR3 DNA reads as TGCGCCAGCAGTGATCACGGATTCACAGATACGCAGTATTTT.

This clonotype has at least ten counts. The gene calls are TRBV29-1 and TRBJ2-7; D uncertain. Looked up from germline, CDR1 is SQVTM and CDR2 is ANQGSEA. The CDR3 loop spans 13 amino acids. Trimming removed 4 bases at V and 5 bases at J, with 15 bases between. CDR3 bases: TGCAGCGTTGTGCGGAGCCTTGGGGACGAGCAGTACTTC. Protein sequence: CSVVRSLGDEQYF.

This clonotype came up many times. V is TRBV5-1 and J is TRBJ1-3; 7 nucleotides agree with TRBD1. Trimming removed 4 bases from V and 4 bases from J; junction bases left unmatched: 5. Germline V CDR1 and CDR2: SGHRS, YFSETQ. This CDR3 contains 14 residues. The CDR3 spells CASSHGTDGNTIYF. The CDR3 bases are TGCGCCAGCAGCCATGGGACAGACGGAAACACCATATATTTT. Full variable domain (rest looked up from reference TRBV5-1 and TRBJ1-3): KAGVTQTPRYLIKTRGQQVTLSCSPISGHRSVSWYQQTPGQGLQFLFEYFSETQRNKGNFPGRFSGRQFSNSRSEMNVSTLELGDSALYLCASSHGTDGNTIYFGEGSWLTVV.

The chain links TRBV18 to TRBJ1-4, with 7 nucleotides matching TRBD1. The germline gives CDR1 KGHSH, CDR2 LQKENI. This CDR3 is built from 15 residues. The ends lost 4 bases at V and 4 bases at J; junction bases unmatched: 6. CDR3 nucleotides: TGTGCCAGCTCACGGTGGGACAGAGATAATGAAAAACTGTTTTTT. Residues: CASSRWDRDNEKLFF.